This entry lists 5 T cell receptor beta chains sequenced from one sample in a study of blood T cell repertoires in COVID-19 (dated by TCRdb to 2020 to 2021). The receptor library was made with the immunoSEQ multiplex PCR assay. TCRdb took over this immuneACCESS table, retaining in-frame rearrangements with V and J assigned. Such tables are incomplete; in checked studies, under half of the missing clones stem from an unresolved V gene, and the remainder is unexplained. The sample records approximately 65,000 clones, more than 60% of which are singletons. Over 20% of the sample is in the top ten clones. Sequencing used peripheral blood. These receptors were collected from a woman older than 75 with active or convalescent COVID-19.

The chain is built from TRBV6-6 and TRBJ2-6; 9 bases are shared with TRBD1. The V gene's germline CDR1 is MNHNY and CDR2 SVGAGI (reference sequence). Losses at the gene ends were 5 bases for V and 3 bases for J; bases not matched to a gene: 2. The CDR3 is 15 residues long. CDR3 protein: CASSRDRDGANVLTF. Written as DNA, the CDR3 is TGTGCCAGCAGTAGGGACAGGGATGGGGCCAACGTCCTGACTTTC.

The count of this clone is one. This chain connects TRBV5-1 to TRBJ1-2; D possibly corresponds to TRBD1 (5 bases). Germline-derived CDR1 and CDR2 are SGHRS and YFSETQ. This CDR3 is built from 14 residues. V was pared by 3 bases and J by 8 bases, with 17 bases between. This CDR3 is CASSYRAGEEGYTF. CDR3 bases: TGCGCCAGCAGCTACCGCGCGGGGGAAGAAGGCTACACCTTC.

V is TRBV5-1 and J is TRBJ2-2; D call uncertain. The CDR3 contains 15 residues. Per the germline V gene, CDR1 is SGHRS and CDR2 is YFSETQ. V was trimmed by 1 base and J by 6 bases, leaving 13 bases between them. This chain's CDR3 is CASSLSAVLSGELFF. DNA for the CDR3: TGCGCCAGCAGCTTGAGCGCCGTTTTATCCGGGGAGCTGTTTTTT.

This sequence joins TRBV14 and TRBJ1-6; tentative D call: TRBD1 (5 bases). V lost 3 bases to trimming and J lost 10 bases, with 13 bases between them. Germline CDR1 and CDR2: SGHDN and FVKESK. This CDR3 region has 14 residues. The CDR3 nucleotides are TGTGCCAGCAGCCAGGAGGGGATGGTATCACCCCTCCACTTT. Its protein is CASSQEGMVSPLHF.

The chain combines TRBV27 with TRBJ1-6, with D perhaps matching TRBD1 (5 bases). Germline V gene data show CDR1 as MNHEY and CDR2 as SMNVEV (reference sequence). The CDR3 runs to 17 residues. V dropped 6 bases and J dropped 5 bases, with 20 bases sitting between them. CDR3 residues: CASSSPTEINNNSPLHF. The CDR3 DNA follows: TGTGCCAGCAGCTCCCCGACAGAGATTAATAATAATTCACCCCTCCACTTT.